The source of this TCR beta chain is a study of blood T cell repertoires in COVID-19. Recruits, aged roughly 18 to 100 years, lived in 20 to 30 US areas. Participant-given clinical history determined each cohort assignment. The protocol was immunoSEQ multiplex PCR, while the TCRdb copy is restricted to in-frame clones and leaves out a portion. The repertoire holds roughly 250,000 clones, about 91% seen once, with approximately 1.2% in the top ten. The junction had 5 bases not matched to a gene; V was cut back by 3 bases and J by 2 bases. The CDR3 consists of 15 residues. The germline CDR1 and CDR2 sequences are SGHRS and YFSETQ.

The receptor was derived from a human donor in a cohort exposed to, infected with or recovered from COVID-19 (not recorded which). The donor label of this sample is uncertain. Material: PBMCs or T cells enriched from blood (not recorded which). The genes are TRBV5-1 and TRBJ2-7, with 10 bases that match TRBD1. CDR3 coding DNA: TGCGCCAGCAGCTGGGGAGGGACAGGGGCCTACGAGCAGTACTTC. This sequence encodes CASSWGGTGAYEQYF.